This entry lists 9 T cell receptor beta chains sequenced from one sample in a study of CD8+ T cells in alopecia areata. The treatment was: oral pan-JAK inhibitor, 5-10 mg twice daily. cDNA serving as the sequencing template came from extracted, reverse transcribed RNA. Only in-frame clones appear in the TCRdb table, and some are missing; sequencing was by immunoSEQ multiplex PCR. The sample has about 180,000 clones; approximately 55% are singletons. The material was CD8+ T cells sorted from blood, obtained at week 24, from a patient treated with tofacitinib. All receptors derive from a human donor with alopecia areata.

A few counts support this clone. The chain uses TRBV6-5 and TRBJ2-3; TRBD1 matches at 9 bases. Germline CDR1 is MNHEY and CDR2 is SVGAGI. The CDR3 runs to 14 residues. V lost 6 bases to trimming and J lost 5 bases; unmatched junction nucleotides: 6. The CDR3 sequence is CASRPDRGLDTQYF. The DNA for the CDR3 is TGTGCCAGCAGACCCGACAGGGGGTTAGATACGCAGTATTTT.

The genes are TRBV29-1 and TRBJ1-2; TRBD1 aligns across 7 bases. Germline loops: CDR1 SQVTM, CDR2 ANQGSEA. J gave up 4 bases and V 0 bases, and 5 bases lay outside the gene matches. The CDR3 has 14 amino acids. The CDR3 nucleotides read TGCAGCGTTGAAGAGGGGACAGTCGGCTATGGCTACACCTTC. Translated, it gives CSVEEGTVGYGYTF.

The CDR3 region has the DNA TGTGCCACCAGCAGAGAGGCGGGGGGCGGCTTTCAGCCCCAGCATTTT. Amino acids: CATSREAGGGFQPQHF. The chain carries TRBV15 and TRBJ1-5; weak D call: TRBD1 (6 bases). Germline V gene data show CDR1 as LNHNV and CDR2 as YYDKDF (reference sequence). There are 16 residues in the CDR3. V lost 0 bases to trimming and J lost 6 bases, with 15 bases between them.

Worth noting for this clone: This CDR3 is also generated by other DNA sequences in the sample. This chain connects TRBV27 to TRBJ2-3; D unresolved. The CDR3 is 13 amino acids. The germline V gene has CDR1 MNHEY and CDR2 SMNVEV (reference sequence). Deletions cut 8 bases from V and 0 bases from J, with 9 bases between. CDR3 DNA: TGTGCCAGCCGAGACACAAGCACAGATACGCAGTATTTT. It yields the protein CASRDTSTDTQYF.

This clone came up once. The V gene is TRBV9, the J gene TRBJ1-2, with TRBD1 matching over 7 bases. V lost 0 bases, J lost 5 bases, and 7 bases stayed unmatched. Per the germline V gene, CDR1 is SGDLS and CDR2 is YYNGEE. This CDR3 spans 15 amino acids. DNA for the CDR3: TGTGCCAGCAGCGTAGGAGGACAGGCCTTATATGGCTACACCTTC. Translation: CASSVGGQALYGYTF.

This clone is medium-sized (0.01 to 0.1%) in the sample. V is TRBV6-5 and J is TRBJ2-3; no clear D gene. V gave up 0 bases and J gave up 2 bases, with 3 bases separating them. Germline CDR1 reads MNHEY; CDR2 reads SVGAGI. The CDR3 spans 13 residues. CDR3 protein: CASSYSNTDTQYF. Written as DNA, the CDR3 is TGTGCCAGCAGTTACTCGAACACAGATACGCAGTATTTT.

The chain has TRBV4-1 and TRBJ2-4; the D gene is possibly TRBD2 (8 bases). V was pared by 0 bases and J by 1 base, with 28 bases between. Germline V lookup: CDR1 MGHRA, CDR2 YSYEKL. This CDR3 is 22 amino acids long. Written as DNA, the CDR3 is TGCGCCAGCAGCCAAGATCCGGGAGGGCAGGGGGTTCAGTCAACGGCCAAAAACATTCAGTACTTC. It specifies CASSQDPGGQGVQSTAKNIQYF.

Many counts were recorded for this clone. The chain combines TRBV14 with TRBJ1-1, with D perhaps TRBD1 (5 bases). The CDR3 contains 14 residues. Germline CDR1 reads SGHDN; CDR2 reads FVKESK. With 2 bases removed from V and 7 bases from J, the gap between germline ends came to 14 bases. The DNA for the CDR3 is TGTGCCAGCAGCCAAAGGGGAGGATGGGGTGAAGCTTTCTTT. The encoded protein is CASSQRGGWGEAFF.

The rearrangement uses TRBV11-2 and TRBJ1-1; maybe TRBD1 (5 bases). The germline gives CDR1 SGHAT, CDR2 FQNNGV. The V gene lost 4 bases and the J gene lost 8 bases, with 14 bases spanning the gap. The CDR3 is 13 amino acids. CDR3 coding DNA: TGTGCCAGCAGCTACGGGACCGAATACGAAGCTTTCTTT. It specifies CASSYGTEYEAFF.